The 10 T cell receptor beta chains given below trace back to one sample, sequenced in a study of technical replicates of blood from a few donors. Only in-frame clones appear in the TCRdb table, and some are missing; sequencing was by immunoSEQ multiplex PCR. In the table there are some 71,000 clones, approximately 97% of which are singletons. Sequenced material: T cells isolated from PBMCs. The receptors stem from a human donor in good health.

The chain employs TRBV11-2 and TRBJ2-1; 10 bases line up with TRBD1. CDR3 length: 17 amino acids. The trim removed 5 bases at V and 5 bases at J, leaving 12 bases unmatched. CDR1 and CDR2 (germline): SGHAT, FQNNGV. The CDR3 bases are TGTGCCAGCAGCCCCACATCCTGGGGGACAGGGGACAATGAGCAGTTCTTC. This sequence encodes CASSPTSWGTGDNEQFF.

The CDR3 DNA sequence: TGTGCCAGCAGTTCAGGGGGAACCTACAATGAGCAGTTCTTC. As protein: CASSSGGTYNEQFF. This chain connects TRBV28 to TRBJ2-1; 7 bases are a match to TRBD1. After removal of 4 bases from V and 2 bases from J, the junction contained 2 bases not matched to a gene. This CDR3 is built from 14 residues. In germline, CDR1 is MDHEN, CDR2 SYDVKM.

CDR3 sequence: CASSLVLVDEQYF. The CDR3 region has the DNA TGTGCCAGCAGCTTAGTCTTAGTCGACGAGCAGTACTTC. This chain links TRBV7-9 with TRBJ2-7; D ambiguous. V lost 1 base, J lost 5 bases, and 9 bases lay in between. Germline V lookup: CDR1 SEHNR, CDR2 FQNEAQ (reference sequence). This CDR3 region has 13 residues.

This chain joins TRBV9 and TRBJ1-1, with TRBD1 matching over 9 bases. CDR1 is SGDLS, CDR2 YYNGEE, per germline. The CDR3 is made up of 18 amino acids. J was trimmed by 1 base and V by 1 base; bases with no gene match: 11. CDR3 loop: CASSVRPGQGSGNTEAFF. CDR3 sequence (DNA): TGTGCCAGCAGCGTAAGACCGGGACAGGGTTCCGGGAACACTGAAGCTTTCTTT.

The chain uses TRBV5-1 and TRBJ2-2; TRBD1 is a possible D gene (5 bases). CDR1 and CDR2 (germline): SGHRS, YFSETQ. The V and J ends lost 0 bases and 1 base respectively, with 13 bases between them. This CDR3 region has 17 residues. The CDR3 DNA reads TGCGCCAGCAGCTTGGGGGCGAGGCAGGGGAACACCGGGGAGCTGTTTTTT. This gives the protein CASSLGARQGNTGELFF. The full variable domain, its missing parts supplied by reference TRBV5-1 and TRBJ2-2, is KAGVTQTPRYLIKTRGQQVTLSCSPISGHRSVSWYQQTPGQGLQFLFEYFSETQRNKGNFPGRFSGRQFSNSRSEMNVSTLELGDSALYLCASSLGARQGNTGELFFGEGSRLTVL.

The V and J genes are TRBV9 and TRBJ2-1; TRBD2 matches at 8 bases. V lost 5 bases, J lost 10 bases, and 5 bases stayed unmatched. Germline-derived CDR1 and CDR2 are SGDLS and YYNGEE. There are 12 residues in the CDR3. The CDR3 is CASSSGAGEQFF. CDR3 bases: TGTGCCAGCAGTAGCGGGGCCGGGGAGCAGTTCTTC.

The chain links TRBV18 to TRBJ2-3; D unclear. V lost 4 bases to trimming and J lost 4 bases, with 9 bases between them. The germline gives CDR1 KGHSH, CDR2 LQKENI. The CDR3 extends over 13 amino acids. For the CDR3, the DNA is TGTGCCAGCTCACAAGGAGCTTCAGATACGCAGTATTTT. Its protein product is CASSQGASDTQYF.

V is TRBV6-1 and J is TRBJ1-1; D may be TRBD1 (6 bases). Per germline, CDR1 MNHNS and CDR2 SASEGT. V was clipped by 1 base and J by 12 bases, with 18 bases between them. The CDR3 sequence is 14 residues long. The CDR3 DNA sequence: TGTGCCAGCAGTGAAGATTACGGGGGGCGTTATACTTTCTTT. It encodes CASSEDYGGRYTFF.

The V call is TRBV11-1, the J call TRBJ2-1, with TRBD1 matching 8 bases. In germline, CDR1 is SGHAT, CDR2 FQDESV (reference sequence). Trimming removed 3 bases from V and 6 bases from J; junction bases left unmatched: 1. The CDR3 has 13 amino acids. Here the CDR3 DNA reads TGTGCCAGCAGCTTTACAGGGGGCAATGAGCAGTTCTTC. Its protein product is CASSFTGGNEQFF.

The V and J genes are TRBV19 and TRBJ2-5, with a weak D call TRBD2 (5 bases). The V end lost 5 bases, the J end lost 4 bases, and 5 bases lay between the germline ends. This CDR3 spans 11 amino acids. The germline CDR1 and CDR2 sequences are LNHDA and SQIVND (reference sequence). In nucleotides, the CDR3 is TGTGCCAGTAGTGAGGGAGAGACCCAGTACTTC. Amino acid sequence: CASSEGETQYF. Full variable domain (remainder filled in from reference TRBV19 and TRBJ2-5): DGGITQSPKYLFRKEGQNVTLSCEQNLNHDAMYWYRQDPGQGLRLIYYSQIVNDFQKGDIAEGYSVSREKKESFPLTVTSAQKNPTAFYLCASSEGETQYFGPGTRLLVL.